These 25 T cell receptor beta chains came from one sample sequenced in a study of PD-L1 blockade in urothelial cancer. As to time point: pretreatment peripheral blood. Profiled with immunoSEQ multiplex PCR; TCRdb holds only in-frame clones, not every one. This sample has roughly 50,000 clones; about 85% occur once, and the top ten carry about a sixth. The sequences come from PBMCs, collected around atezolizumab (anti-PD-L1) treatment. The source is a man aged 70-80 years with urothelial cancer.

Points on this clone: This sample also contains other DNA sequences that code for the same CDR3. This chain connects TRBV18 to TRBJ2-7; the match to TRBD1 covers 8 bases. Germline CDR1 reads KGHSH; CDR2 reads LQKENI. Trimming took 6 bases from V and 0 from J; bases not matched to a gene: 4. This CDR3 is 14 amino acids long. CDR3 in DNA: TGTGCCAGCTCCCCGGGACAGGTCTCCTACGAGCAGTACTTC. It translates to CASSPGQVSYEQYF.

The rearrangement links TRBV29-1 to TRBJ2-5; tentative D call: TRBD2 (5 bases). Between the trimmed V and J ends, which lost 6 bases and 4 bases, there was a span of 9 bases. The CDR3 contains 11 residues. Germline values: CDR1 SQVTM, CDR2 ANQGSEA. The chain's CDR3 is CSVEVRETQYF. CDR3 sequence (DNA): TGCAGCGTGGAGGTCCGAGAGACCCAGTACTTC.

The rearrangement uses TRBV9 and TRBJ1-1, with D unclear. The CDR3 is made up of 13 amino acids. Per germline, CDR1 SGDLS and CDR2 YYNGEE. V was pared by 4 bases and J by 2 bases, with 9 bases between. The CDR3: CASSPPLNTEAFF. Written as DNA, the CDR3 is TGTGCCAGCAGCCCACCTCTAAACACTGAAGCTTTCTTT.

The CDR3 sequence is CASSLFAGAQPQHF. For the CDR3, the DNA is TGTGCCAGCAGCTTATTTGCAGGGGCCCAGCCCCAGCATTTT. The rearrangement links TRBV13 to TRBJ1-5; the D gene is possibly TRBD1 (6 bases). Trimming shortened V by 2 bases and J by 7 bases, and 12 bases separated the two germline ends. This CDR3 is 14 amino acids long. Germline values: CDR1 PRHDT, CDR2 FYEKMQ (reference sequence). The full variable domain, with the rest looked up from reference TRBV13 and TRBJ1-5, is AAGVIQSPRHLIKEKRETATLKCYPIPRHDTVYWYQQGPGQDPQFLISFYEKMQSDKGSIPDRFSAQQFSDYHSELNMSSLELGDSALYFCASSLFAGAQPQHFGDGTRLSIL.

The genes are TRBV11-2 and TRBJ2-1; perhaps TRBD2 as D (5 bases). This CDR3 comprises 15 residues. Germline-derived CDR1 and CDR2 are SGHAT and FQNNGV. The V end lost 5 bases, the J end lost 8 bases, and 19 bases lay between the germline ends. The CDR3 nucleotides read TGTGCCAGCAGCGCCGAGCCCCGGGATAGTGATGAGCAGTTCTTC. It yields the protein CASSAEPRDSDEQFF.

This chain connects TRBV7-9 to TRBJ2-7, with 7 bases fitting TRBD1. Per the germline V gene, CDR1 is SEHNR and CDR2 is FQNEAQ (reference sequence). The CDR3 extends over 12 amino acids. Unmatched junction bases numbered 3, after V lost 5 bases and J lost 5 bases. This CDR3 is CASSRDSHEQYF. The CDR3 DNA sequence: TGTGCCAGCAGCCGGGACAGCCACGAGCAGTACTTC.

The V gene is TRBV30, the J gene TRBJ2-1; perhaps TRBD2 as D (7 bases). Germline CDR1 is GTSNPN and CDR2 is SVGIG (reference sequence). V dropped 0 bases and J dropped 10 bases, with 10 bases sitting between them. The CDR3 is made up of 12 amino acids. CDR3 coding DNA: TGTGCCTGGAGTGTACAGGGAGGGGAGCAGTTCTTC. It translates to CAWSVQGGEQFF. Full variable domain (rest looked up from reference TRBV30 and TRBJ2-1): SQTIHQWPATLVQPVGSPLSLECTVEGTSNPNLYWYRQAAGRGLQLLFYSVGIGQISSEVPQNLSASRPQDRQFILSSKKLLLSDSGFYLCAWSVQGGEQFFGPGTRLTVL.

Here the CDR3 DNA reads TGTGCCAGCAGCCTCCCGGGACTGGGGAGAGAGACCCAGTACTTC. Protein sequence: CASSLPGLGRETQYF. This chain connects TRBV14 to TRBJ2-5, with a tentative D call TRBD2 (6 bases). The CDR3 contains 15 residues. V lost 4 bases to trimming and J lost 4 bases, with 16 bases between them. Germline V gene lookup returns CDR1 SGHDN and CDR2 FVKESK.

The CDR3 DNA reads TGCGCCAGCAGCTTGGAACAGGAGGGAGAGACCCAGTACTTC. Its protein is CASSLEQEGETQYF. The V and J genes are TRBV5-1 and TRBJ2-5, with D perhaps matching TRBD2 (6 bases). Germline CDR1 is SGHRS and CDR2 is YFSETQ. V was cut by 0 bases and J by 4 bases, with 10 bases left in between. This CDR3 is 14 amino acids long.

This clone was recorded once. The CDR3 region has the DNA TGTGCCAGCTCACCGCCCGGGACAGGGGCTGGAAACACCATATATTTT. Its translation is CASSPPGTGAGNTIYF. The rearrangement links TRBV18 to TRBJ1-3, with TRBD1 matching over 10 bases. The trim removed 3 bases at V and 2 bases at J, leaving 4 bases unmatched. The CDR3 loop spans 16 amino acids. Germline-derived CDR1 and CDR2 are KGHSH and LQKENI.

The chain recombines TRBV18 with TRBJ2-1; TRBD2 aligns across 10 bases. V lost 6 bases to trimming and J lost 10 bases; unmatched junction nucleotides: 12. CDR1 and CDR2 (germline): KGHSH, LQKENI. The CDR3 has 15 residues. CDR3 sequence (DNA): TGTGCCAGCTCCGTAGGGACTAGCGCCCTTGGGGAGCAGTTCTTC. Its translation: CASSVGTSALGEQFF.

This CDR3 is CASSPRAGVRNEQFF. The CDR3 DNA reads TGCGCCAGCAGCCCCCGGGCAGGGGTGAGGAATGAGCAGTTCTTC. The chain employs TRBV4-1 and TRBJ2-1; tentatively, D is TRBD1 (6 bases). CDR1 and CDR2 (germline): MGHRA, YSYEKL. This CDR3 has 15 amino acids. Trimming pared 4 bases from V and 7 bases from J, leaving 17 bases between.

This sequence joins TRBV10-3 and TRBJ1-5, with D possibly TRBD1 on 5 matching bases. The CDR3 has 14 residues. Looked up from germline, CDR1 is ENHRY and CDR2 is SYGVKD. The germline V and J ends were trimmed by 3 bases and 6 bases, with 12 bases remaining between them. The CDR3 is CAISESVGGQPQHF. The CDR3 coding sequence is TGTGCCATCAGTGAAAGTGTGGGGGGTCAGCCCCAGCATTTT.

CDR3 DNA sequence: TGTGCCAGCAGTCGCCTCCTTCAGGGGGCCTACGAGCAGTACTTC. Its protein is CASSRLLQGAYEQYF. The gene calls are TRBV6-5 and TRBJ2-5, with 7 positions matching TRBD1. The J call may be mistaken, given a closer DNA end match to TRBJ2-7. The germline V gene has CDR1 MNHEY and CDR2 SVGAGI. The CDR3 has 15 amino acids.

This chain uses TRBV5-1 with TRBJ1-1, with TRBD1 matching over 11 bases. CDR3 length equals 16 residues. V dropped 4 bases and J dropped 2; count of bases not matched to a gene: 7. The germline CDR1 and CDR2 sequences are SGHRS and YFSETQ. The CDR3 spells CASSGDRGFYNTEAFF. Written as DNA, the CDR3 is TGCGCCAGCAGCGGGGACAGGGGGTTTTACAACACTGAAGCTTTCTTT.

The chain couples TRBV5-5 to TRBJ2-7; D perhaps matches TRBD2 (6 bases). There are 14 residues in the CDR3. V was cut by 4 bases and J by 4 bases, with 15 bases left in between. Germline V lookup: CDR1 SGHKS, CDR2 YYEKEE (reference sequence). DNA of the CDR3: TGTGCCAGCAGCGCGGACCGAGGGACTTACGAGCAGTACTTC. Protein product: CASSADRGTYEQYF.

The J gene is TRBJ1-4, the V gene TRBV4-1; D might be TRBD1 (5 bases). This CDR3 region has 15 residues. Between the trimmed V and J ends, which lost 4 bases and 3 bases, there was a span of 12 bases. From germline, CDR1 is MGHRA and CDR2 YSYEKL. CDR3 sequence (DNA): TGCGCCAGCAGCCCCGAGGAAGGGGCTAATGAAAAACTGTTTTTT. Its translation is CASSPEEGANEKLFF.

The rearrangement links TRBV4-1 to TRBJ1-4, with D perhaps TRBD1 (5 bases). The CDR3 is 17 amino acids. V lost 0 bases and J lost 6, with 17 bases in between. Germline V gene lookup returns CDR1 MGHRA and CDR2 YSYEKL. The CDR3 bases are TGCGCCAGCAGCCAAGATCCCCCTGGGACTCAGGATGAAAAACTGTTTTTT. Encoded protein: CASSQDPPGTQDEKLFF.

The chain uses TRBV27 and TRBJ2-1; 7 positions agree with TRBD2. Germline values: CDR1 MNHEY, CDR2 SMNVEV (reference sequence). CDR3 length: 15 amino acids. V shed 5 bases, J shed 3 bases, and the junction held 7 bases outside the gene matches. The CDR3 reads CASSAFSGNYNEQFF. As DNA, the CDR3 is TGTGCCAGCAGTGCCTTCAGCGGGAACTACAATGAGCAGTTCTTC.

This clone has only one observation. This chain connects TRBV5-1 to TRBJ2-7, with 10 bases fitting TRBD1. From germline, CDR1 is SGHRS and CDR2 YFSETQ. Trimming took 5 bases from V and 7 from J; bases not matched to a gene: 9. The CDR3 sequence is 14 residues long. CDR3 amino acids: CASRVPGQGLEQYF. CDR3 nucleotides: TGCGCCAGCAGAGTTCCGGGACAGGGGCTAGAGCAGTACTTC. Based on the CDR3 plus reference TRBV5-1 and TRBJ2-7, the full variable domain is KAGVTQTPRYLIKTRGQQVTLSCSPISGHRSVSWYQQTPGQGLQFLFEYFSETQRNKGNFPGRFSGRQFSNSRSEMNVSTLELGDSALYLCASRVPGQGLEQYFGPGTRLTVT.

The chain joins TRBV25-1 to TRBJ2-3, with D unclear. Germline CDR1 reads MGHDK; CDR2 reads SYGVNS. V was cut by 4 bases and J by 14 bases, with 19 bases left in between. This CDR3 comprises 13 residues. The CDR3 DNA sequence: TGTGCCAGCAGTGCCAGCCCGCACAGATACGCGTATTTT. Encoded protein: CASSASPHRYAYF.

The V call is TRBV28, the J call TRBJ2-3; no definite D call. Germline CDR1 MDHEN, CDR2 SYDVKM. The CDR3 has 15 residues. V gave up 1 base and J gave up 3 bases, with 11 bases separating them. In nucleotides, the CDR3 is TGTGCCAGCAGTTTATATACCAGAAGAACAGATACGCAGTATTTT. Its translation is CASSLYTRRTDTQYF.

As DNA, the CDR3 is TGTGCCAGCAGCGGGGGGGACGCGGCGGCTTACGAGCAGTACTTC. It specifies CASSGGDAAAYEQYF. The chain combines TRBV5-5 with TRBJ2-7; 7 bases fit TRBD2. CDR3 length: 15 residues. V gave up 4 bases and J gave up 4 bases; unmatched junction bases: 11. Per germline, CDR1 SGHKS and CDR2 YYEKEE (reference sequence).

The rearrangement uses TRBV15 and TRBJ2-1; 10 bases are a match to TRBD1. There are 16 residues in the CDR3. Looked up from germline, CDR1 is LNHNV and CDR2 is YYDKDF (reference sequence). The J segment lost 5 bases and the V segment lost 0 bases, leaving 4 bases of the junction unmatched. In nucleotides, the CDR3 is TGTGCCACCAGCAGAGACTCCGGGACAGGGGACAATGAGCAGTTCTTC. It specifies CATSRDSGTGDNEQFF.

V gene TRBV5-1 combines with J gene TRBJ2-7, with TRBD1 matching 7 bases. The V and J ends lost 1 base and 3 bases, in that order; junction bases with no gene match: 7. The germline V gene has CDR1 SGHRS and CDR2 YFSETQ. This CDR3 has 15 amino acids. CDR3 residues: CASSLLVTGDYEQYF. The CDR3 region has the DNA TGCGCCAGCAGCTTGTTGGTTACAGGGGACTACGAGCAGTACTTC.